Included here is one T cell receptor beta chain sequence, with context. Its antigen is not known. This entry comes from a study of T cell responses to AZD1222 COVID-19 vaccine. General study results and limits: Donors, mostly white British, included more females; clonal diversity was possibly underestimated. Receipt of two AZD1222 doses was followed by a rise in Spike-specific TCR breadth and depth.

This table comes from immunoSEQ multiplex PCR, and its TCRdb copy is limited to in-frame clones, with some not included. This table holds 45,000 to 60,000 clones, 89% found once. This CDR3 comprises 17 residues. The specimen was peripheral blood, collected on day 0 of AZD1222 vaccination. This receptor was identified in an adult in good health. The chain uses TRBV21-1 and TRBJ1-4; TRBD1 is the table's D call and was not checked against the DNA. TRBV21-1 is shown as a pseudogene. The CDR3 DNA reads as TGTGCCAGCAGCAAAAGGGTCGTCAGGGGGTTTGGGGAAAAACTGTTTTTT. Amino acid sequence: CASSKRVVRGFGEKLFF.